The rows below give T cell receptor beta chains drawn from one sample of a study of T cells in Graves' hyperthyroidism and ophthalmopathy. TCRdb itself ran the multiplex PCR reads through MiXCR, one entry per CDR3 protein. The sample lists more than 450,000 distinct CDR3 sequences; 11% to 15% were seen once. Source material: blood. These TCRs come from a woman aged 35 to 49 with Graves' hyperthyroidism. Both conserved end residues are part of each CDR3. A D gene is named only where the DNA matches it firmly.

v_call d_call cdr3_aa
TRBV27 - CASRGLRWQETQYF
TRBV11-3 TRBD2 CASSLGREATDTQYF
TRBV7-6 - CASSPLDSLGTGELFF
TRBV3-1 TRBD1 CASRGQGVFGYTF
TRBV2 - CASSGQANEQFF
TRBV2 - CASSVVGITDTQYF
TRBV15 - CATSRPSTGNTIYF
TRBV5-1 TRBD2 CASSLTSGKNNEQFF
TRBV7-9 TRBD1 CASSPPRGTGVQETQYF
TRBV28 - CASSFLAPSYEPYF
TRBV15 - CATSRVQGYQPQHF
TRBV3-1 - CASSPTTAERRGYTF
TRBV11-2 - CASSSIRELYGYTF
TRBV6-1 TRBD2 CASSGGLAGGFNEQFF
TRBV28 TRBD1 CASSFWDRGYEQYF
TRBV20-1 TRBD2 CSARDAGGRSTDTQYF
TRBV11-2 - CASSPKDPYGYTF
TRBV29-1 TRBD2 CSAVELGLAGSNEQFF
TRBV15 TRBD1 CATTGPDSRGTQHF
TRBV11-2 - CASSLGFGQNNEQFF
TRBV3-1 TRBD2 CASSQSPGLAGADTQYF
TRBV7-9 - CASSWKGGTEAFF
TRBV5-1 - CASSLGSGPPKTQYF
TRBV19 - CASSPGHGDVYQPQHF
TRBV6-5 - CASRHSTELYGYTF
TRBV5-6 TRBD1 CASSLGTGGQFNTGELFF
TRBV7-2 - CASSPLKGYTF
TRBV12-3/TRBV12-4 TRBD2 CASSPSSGRNTGELFF
TRBV5-1 TRBD2 CASSLVGTSGNPGELFF
TRBV5-1 - CASSPGTTGNTIYF
TRBV6-2/TRBV6-3 - CASKHQHSGNTLYF
TRBV5-5 - CASSPGSGVQPQHF